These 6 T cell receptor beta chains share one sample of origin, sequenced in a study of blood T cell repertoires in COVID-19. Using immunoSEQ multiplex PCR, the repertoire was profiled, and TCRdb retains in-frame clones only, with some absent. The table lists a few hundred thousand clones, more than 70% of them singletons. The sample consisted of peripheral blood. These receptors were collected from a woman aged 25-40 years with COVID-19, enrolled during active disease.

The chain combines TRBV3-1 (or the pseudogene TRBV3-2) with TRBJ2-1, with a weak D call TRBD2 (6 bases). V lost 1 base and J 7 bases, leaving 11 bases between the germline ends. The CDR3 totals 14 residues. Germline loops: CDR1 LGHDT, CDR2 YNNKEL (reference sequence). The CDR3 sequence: CASSQAGVENEQFF. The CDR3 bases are TGTGCCAGCAGCCAAGCGGGGGTGGAGAATGAGCAGTTCTTC.

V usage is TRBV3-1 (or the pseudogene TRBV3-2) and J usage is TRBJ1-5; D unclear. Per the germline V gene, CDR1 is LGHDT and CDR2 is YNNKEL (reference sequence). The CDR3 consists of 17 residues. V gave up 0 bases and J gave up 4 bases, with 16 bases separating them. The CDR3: CASSQDQTGEGNQPQHF. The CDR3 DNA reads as TGTGCCAGCAGCCAAGATCAAACCGGGGAAGGGAATCAGCCCCAGCATTTT.

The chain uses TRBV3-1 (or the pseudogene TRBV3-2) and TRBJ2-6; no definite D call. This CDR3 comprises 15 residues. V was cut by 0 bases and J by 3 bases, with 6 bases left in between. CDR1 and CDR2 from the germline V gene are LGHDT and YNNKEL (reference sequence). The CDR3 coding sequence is TGTGCCAGCAGCCAAGATTCAGATGGGGCCAACGTCCTGACTTTC. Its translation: CASSQDSDGANVLTF.

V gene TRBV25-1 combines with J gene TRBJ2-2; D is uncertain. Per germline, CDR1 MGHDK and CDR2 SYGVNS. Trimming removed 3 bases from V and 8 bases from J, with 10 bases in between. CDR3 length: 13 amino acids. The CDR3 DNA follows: TGTGCCAGCAGTGATCCATTCGGGGGGGAGCTGTTTTTT. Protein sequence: CASSDPFGGELFF.

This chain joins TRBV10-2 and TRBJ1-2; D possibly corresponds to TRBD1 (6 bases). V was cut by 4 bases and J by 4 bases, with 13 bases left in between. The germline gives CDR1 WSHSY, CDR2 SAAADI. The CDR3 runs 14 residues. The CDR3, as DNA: TGCGCCAGCAGTGGTTCGACAGGTGCCTATGGCTACACCTTC. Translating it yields CASSGSTGAYGYTF.

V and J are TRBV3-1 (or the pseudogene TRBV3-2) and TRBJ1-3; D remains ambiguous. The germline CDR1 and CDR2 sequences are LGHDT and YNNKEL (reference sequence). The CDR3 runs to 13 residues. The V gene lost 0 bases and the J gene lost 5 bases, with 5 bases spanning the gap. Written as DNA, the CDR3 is TGTGCCAGCAGCCAAGATTGGCGAAACACCATATATTTT. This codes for CASSQDWRNTIYF.